This TCR beta chain was sequenced in a study of PD-L1 blockade in urothelial cancer. Study at large: About 90% of the roughly 29 patients were men with bladder-origin urothelial cancer. Blood drawn 3 weeks (second dose) and 6 weeks after treatment start was analyzed. The median T cell count in blood samples was some 150,000. Study results and limitations: Durable benefit accompanied greater 3-week expansion of tumor-associated blood clones.

As regards this clone: The target antigen is unknown.

Measured with immunoSEQ multiplex PCR; TCRdb has only the in-frame clones, and not every one. The repertoire holds about 63,000 clones, with roughly 79% as singletons. Time point denoted: pretreatment peripheral blood. CDR3 size: 13 residues. The germline V gene encodes CDR1 SGHTA and CDR2 FQGNSA. V lost 7 bases and J lost 7; bases outside the gene matches: 3. The clonotype was recovered from a man between 65 and 85 years old with urothelial cancer. The material sequenced was PBMCs, taken around atezolizumab (anti-PD-L1) treatment. The chain has TRBV7-2 and TRBJ2-1; 11 nucleotides line up with TRBD1. As DNA, the CDR3 is TGTGCCAGCACCGGACAGGGGGCTAATGAGCAGTTCTTC. Translation: CASTGQGANEQFF. The whole variable domain, remainder taken from reference TRBV7-2 and TRBJ2-1, is GAGVSQSPSNKVTEKGKDVELRCDPISGHTALYWYRQSLGQGLEFLIYFQGNSAPDKSGLPSDRFSAERTGGSVSTLTIQRTQQEDSAVYLCASTGQGANEQFFGPGTRLTVL.